This entry lists 9 T cell receptor beta chains sequenced from one sample in a study of blood T cell repertoires in COVID-19. Profiled with immunoSEQ multiplex PCR; TCRdb holds only in-frame clones, not every one. This table holds around 700,000 clones, about nine tenths found once. Material for sequencing was peripheral blood. All receptors derive from a woman aged 18-35 years with acute or convalescent COVID-19.

The chain links TRBV28 to TRBJ1-1; possible D gene TRBD1, 5 bases. This CDR3 spans 15 amino acids. V lost 5 bases and J 5 bases, leaving 18 bases between the germline ends. CDR1 MDHEN and CDR2 SYDVKM come from the germline V gene. The CDR3 here is CASSPGGPWGTEAFF. CDR3 in DNA: TGTGCCAGCAGTCCGGGGGGACCATGGGGGACTGAAGCTTTCTTT.

The rearrangement links TRBV9 to TRBJ1-2, with D possibly TRBD1 on 5 matching bases. The CDR3 spans 15 residues. The germline V gene has CDR1 SGDLS and CDR2 YYNGEE. V was clipped by 0 bases and J by 12 bases, with 21 bases between them. This CDR3 is CASSVGPGPSFEDTF. The CDR3 nucleotides are TGTGCCAGCAGCGTAGGCCCAGGGCCCTCTTTTGAGGACACCTTC.

The chain couples TRBV10-3 to TRBJ1-2; weak D call: TRBD1 (6 bases). The CDR3 extends over 15 amino acids. Trimming took 8 bases from V and 4 from J, leaving 20 bases between them. Germline-derived CDR1 and CDR2 are ENHRY and SYGVKD. CDR3 protein: CAIVGERGGLYGYTF. Here the CDR3 DNA reads TGTGCCATCGTCGGGGAAAGGGGGGGACTCTATGGCTACACCTTC.

This chain uses TRBV4-1 with TRBJ1-3; unclear D gene. CDR3 length: 15 amino acids. In germline, CDR1 is MGHRA, CDR2 YSYEKL. V shed 0 bases and J shed 6 bases, with 12 bases lying between them. The CDR3 DNA reads as TGCGCCAGCAGCCAAGATACCGGGTTGGAAAACACCATATATTTT. It yields the protein CASSQDTGLENTIYF.

On this clone: Other DNA variants within this sample encode the same CDR3. CDR3 amino acids: CASSYSRGNQPQHF. CDR3 in DNA: TGTGCCAGCAGTTATAGTAGGGGGAATCAGCCCCAGCATTTT. V is TRBV6-5 and J is TRBJ1-5, with TRBD1 as a possible D gene (6 bases). Germline V gene lookup returns CDR1 MNHEY and CDR2 SVGAGI. V was trimmed by 3 bases and J by 4 bases, leaving 10 bases between them. This CDR3 region has 14 residues.

V and J are TRBV9 and TRBJ1-3; D perhaps matches TRBD1 (6 bases). The CDR3 is 13 amino acids. Looked up from germline, CDR1 is SGDLS and CDR2 is YYNGEE. V shed 8 bases and J shed 1 base, with 10 bases lying between them. The CDR3 loop is CARRGLSGNTIYF. The CDR3 DNA sequence: TGTGCCAGAAGGGGGTTATCTGGAAACACCATATATTTT.

On this clone itself: The junction departs from germline at one end; a sequencing error may be responsible. V is TRBV6-1 and J is TRBJ1-2, with D hard to call. The germline gives CDR1 MNHNS, CDR2 SASEGT. This CDR3 comprises 11 residues. CDR3 coding DNA: TGTGCCAGCAGTGAGGCCCTCAGCCGGGCCTTC. Protein sequence: CASSEALSRAF.

This clone showed up just once. The rearrangement links TRBV28 to TRBJ2-6; D remains unclear. This CDR3 has 17 amino acids. V was pared by 3 bases and J by 0 bases, with 12 bases between. Germline-derived CDR1 and CDR2 are MDHEN and SYDVKM. Written as DNA, the CDR3 is TGTGCCAGCAGTTTCCCTCCGAGGCCCTCTGGGGCCAACGTCCTGACTTTC. Protein: CASSFPPRPSGANVLTF.

This clone was counted once. The chain couples TRBV29-1 to TRBJ2-2; perhaps TRBD1 as D (5 bases). CDR3 length: 13 residues. Germline lookup yields CDR1 SQVTM and CDR2 ANQGSEA. Trimming pared 5 bases from V and 7 bases from J, leaving 14 bases between. CDR3 sequence (DNA): TGCAGCGTTTACCAGGGTGGGTTCGGGGAGCTGTTTTTT. Translating it yields CSVYQGGFGELFF.